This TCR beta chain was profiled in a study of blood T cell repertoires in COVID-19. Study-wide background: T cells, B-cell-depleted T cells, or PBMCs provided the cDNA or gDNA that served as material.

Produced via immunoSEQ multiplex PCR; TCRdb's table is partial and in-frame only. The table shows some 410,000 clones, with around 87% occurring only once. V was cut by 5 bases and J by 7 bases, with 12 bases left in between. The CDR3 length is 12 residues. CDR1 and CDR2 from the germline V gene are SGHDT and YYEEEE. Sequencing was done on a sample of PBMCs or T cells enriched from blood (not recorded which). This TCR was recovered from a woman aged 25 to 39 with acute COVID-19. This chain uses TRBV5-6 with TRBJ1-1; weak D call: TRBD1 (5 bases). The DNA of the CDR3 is TGTGCCAGCAGGCGGGGCACAGTTGAAGCTTTCTTT. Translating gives CASRRGTVEAFF.